The 10 T cell receptor beta chains below all came from one sample that was sequenced in a study of identical twins. A single record per CDR3 protein comes from TCRdb applying MiXCR to the 5' RACE reads. The sample yields 350,000 or so distinct CDR3 sequences, around 12% seen once. The data also belong to a second study, concerning yellow fever vaccine responses in identical twins.

Sequences were obtained from CD8+ T cells sorted from blood. All receptors derive from a woman between 18 and 30 years old in good health.

V usage is TRBV7-9 and J usage is TRBJ2-7; TRBD1 is a possible D gene (5 bases). Germline values: CDR1 SEHNR, CDR2 FQNEAQ (reference sequence). This CDR3 is built from 13 residues. Trimming pared 3 bases from V and 6 bases from J, leaving 12 bases between. CDR3 DNA sequence: TGTGCCAGCAGCTTGTCCCAGGGCTCCGAGCAGTACTTC. This translates into CASSLSQGSEQYF.

This clonotype appeared many times. The chain joins TRBV4-1 to TRBJ2-1; 9 bases agree with TRBD2. V was pared by 0 bases and J by 2 bases, with 2 bases of the junction left unmatched. The CDR3 extends over 16 amino acids. In germline, CDR1 is MGHRA, CDR2 YSYEKL. The CDR3 region has the DNA TGCGCCAGCAGCCAAGAGGAGCGGGGGGCCTACAATGAGCAGTTCTTC. Translation gives CASSQEERGAYNEQFF.

This clonotype was detected only a few times. V gene TRBV11-2 combines with J gene TRBJ2-1; the match to TRBD1 covers 11 bases. The CDR3 is 18 amino acids. The germline V gene has CDR1 SGHAT and CDR2 FQNNGV. The trim removed 2 bases at V and 4 bases at J, leaving 10 bases unmatched. Written as DNA, the CDR3 is TGTGCCAGCAGCTTACCTTGGGACAGGGGGTGGAATTACAATGAGCAGTTCTTC. Protein sequence: CASSLPWDRGWNYNEQFF.

This clonotype came up a few times. This chain links TRBV5-5 with TRBJ2-7; D might be TRBD1 (6 bases). V was shortened by 4 bases and J by 6 bases, with 11 bases between the two germline ends. Germline V gene data show CDR1 as SGHKS and CDR2 as YYEKEE (reference sequence). The CDR3 runs to 12 residues. The DNA for the CDR3 is TGTGCCAGCAGCCGGGTGGGGGCCGAGCAGTACTTC. It codes for CASSRVGAEQYF.

At least ten counts were recorded for this clonotype. The V and J genes are TRBV5-5 and TRBJ2-7; 8 bases are shared with TRBD1. The CDR3 spans 17 residues. CDR1 SGHKS and CDR2 YYEKEE come from the germline V gene (reference sequence). V dropped 4 bases and J dropped 7; count of bases not matched to a gene: 19. CDR3 sequence (DNA): TGTGCCAGCAGCGCCTCTGGGACAGGAGGGGGGCTGGGGGAGCAGTACTTC. Amino acid sequence: CASSASGTGGGLGEQYF.

This clonotype has ten or more counts. CDR3 DNA: TGTGCCACAAGGCTCTACTCCTACAATGAGCAGTTCTTC. Encoded protein: CATRLYSYNEQFF. The gene calls are TRBV15 and TRBJ2-1; D is unclear. CDR1 and CDR2 (germline): LNHNV, YYDKDF (reference sequence). V lost 9 bases and J 0 bases, leaving 9 bases between the germline ends. CDR3 length: 13 residues.

This clonotype was seen a few times. Germline is not matched at one junction end, which may reflect a read error. V and J are TRBV10-1 and TRBJ1-2, with D unresolved. The CDR3 covers 12 residues. The germline V gene encodes CDR1 WNHNN and CDR2 SYGVQD (reference sequence). CDR3: CASGDGNYGYTF. The CDR3 DNA reads as TGCGCCAGCGGTGACGGTAACTATGGCTACACCTTC.

CDR3 protein: CAISAFDREEYGYTF. CDR3 sequence (DNA): TGTGCCATCAGTGCCTTCGACAGGGAGGAGTATGGCTACACCTTC. The chain employs TRBV10-3 and TRBJ1-2; TRBD1 aligns across 7 bases. The V segment lost 4 bases and the J segment 5 bases; nucleotides outside the gene matches: 10. Germline V gene data show CDR1 as ENHRY and CDR2 as SYGVKD. The CDR3 consists of 15 residues.

CDR3 amino acids: CASSLRAGEYTGELFF. Here the CDR3 DNA reads TGCGCCAGCAGCCTGCGAGCGGGAGAATACACCGGGGAGCTGTTTTTT. The chain uses TRBV5-1 and TRBJ2-2, with 8 positions matching TRBD2. The CDR3 has 16 residues. Germline CDR1 reads SGHRS; CDR2 reads YFSETQ. The V gene end was trimmed by 4 bases and the J gene end by 3 bases; junction bases not matched to a gene: 8.

This clonotype was counted between two and nine times. V and J are TRBV20-1 and TRBJ2-3; 8 nucleotides match TRBD2. This CDR3 region has 14 residues. CDR1 DFQATT and CDR2 SNEGSKA come from the germline V gene (reference sequence). With V trimmed by 4 bases and J by 3 bases, 6 bases remained unmatched. This chain's CDR3 is CSAKAGDGTDTQYF. The CDR3 coding sequence is TGCAGTGCTAAAGCGGGGGATGGGACAGATACGCAGTATTTT.